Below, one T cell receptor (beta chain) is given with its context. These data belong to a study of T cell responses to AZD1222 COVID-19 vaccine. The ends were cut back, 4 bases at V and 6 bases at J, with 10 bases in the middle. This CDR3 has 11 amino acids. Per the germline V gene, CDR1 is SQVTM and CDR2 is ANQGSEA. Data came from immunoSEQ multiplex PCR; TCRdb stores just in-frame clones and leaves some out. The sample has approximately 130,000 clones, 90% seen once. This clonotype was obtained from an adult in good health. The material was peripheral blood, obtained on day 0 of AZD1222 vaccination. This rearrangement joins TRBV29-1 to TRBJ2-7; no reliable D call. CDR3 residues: CSVVDWVEQYF. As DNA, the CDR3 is TGCAGCGTTGTGGATTGGGTCGAGCAGTACTTC.